The 31 T cell receptor beta chains listed next were all sequenced from one sample in a study of CD8+CD57+ T cells in acquired aplastic anemia. Flow cytometry had shown expanded CD8+CD57+ cells in the patients chosen for sequencing. Genomic DNA, serving as template, underwent TCR beta VDJ and CDR3 profiling. A single record per CDR3 protein comes from TCRdb applying MiXCR to the reads. The sample holds some 120,000 distinct CDR3 sequences; roughly 55% are singletons and the top ten take 25% to 35%. Material: sorted CD4+, CD8+, or CD8+CD57+ T cells (not recorded which) from PBMCs. The receptors here all came from a human donor with aplastic anemia.

This clonotype appeared a single time. The chain is built from TRBV11-1 and TRBJ2-7; TRBD1 agrees at 7 bases. Germline V lookup: CDR1 SGHAT, CDR2 FQDESV (reference sequence). This CDR3 has 15 residues. The junction had 7 bases not matched to a gene; V was cut back by 0 bases and J by 5 bases. The DNA for the CDR3 is TGTGCCAGCAGCTTAGCGGGAGACAGGGACCACGAGCAGTACTTC. The encoded protein is CASSLAGDRDHEQYF.

The J gene is TRBJ2-7, the V gene TRBV29-1; TRBD1 aligns across 9 bases. The germline V gene has CDR1 SQVTM and CDR2 ANQGSEA. The CDR3 totals 13 residues. The V gene end was trimmed by 7 bases and the J gene end by 2 bases; junction bases not matched to a gene: 6. CDR3 nucleotide sequence: TGCAGCGGCCGGGACAGGGACCCCTACGAGCAGTACTTC. Translation: CSGRDRDPYEQYF.

The DNA of the CDR3 is TGTGCCACTTCGACAGGGGTTGGTAGGAGTCTTGGCTACACCTTC. Translating gives CATSTGVGRSLGYTF. The genes are TRBV10-3 and TRBJ1-2; 8 bases match TRBD1. V gave up 10 bases and J gave up 7 bases; unmatched junction bases: 17. The CDR3 sequence is 15 residues long. Germline values: CDR1 ENHRY, CDR2 SYGVKD.

In its sample, this clonotype was seen once. The chain carries TRBV14 and TRBJ2-1, with 10 bases fitting TRBD2. Per germline, CDR1 SGHDN and CDR2 FVKESK. The CDR3 runs to 15 residues. The junction had 8 bases not matched to a gene; V was cut back by 4 bases and J by 8 bases. Here the CDR3 DNA reads TGTGCCAGCAGCCCTCTAGCGGGAGTCCTCGATGAGCAGTTCTTC. This codes for CASSPLAGVLDEQFF.

The genes are TRBV10-2 and TRBJ2-3; the D gene is possibly TRBD2 (6 bases). V lost 6 bases and J 3 bases, leaving 13 bases between the germline ends. The germline V gene has CDR1 WSHSY and CDR2 SAAADI. This CDR3 spans 14 amino acids. For the CDR3, the DNA is TGCGCCAGCAGCGGTATTGCGGGAACAGATACGCAGTATTTT. Its protein is CASSGIAGTDTQYF.

This sequence joins TRBV20-1 and TRBJ2-3; D is possibly TRBD2 (6 bases). Trimming stripped 5 bases from V and 0 bases from J, with 18 bases between. Germline V gene data show CDR1 as DFQATT and CDR2 as SNEGSKA (reference sequence). The CDR3 extends over 16 amino acids. The CDR3 spells CSADGRGDTSTDTQYF. The CDR3 coding sequence is TGCAGTGCTGACGGACGCGGGGATACTAGCACAGATACGCAGTATTTT.

The V gene is TRBV5-6, the J gene TRBJ2-7, with 9 bases fitting TRBD1. Per germline, CDR1 SGHDT and CDR2 YYEEEE. The V segment lost 2 bases and the J segment 1 base; nucleotides outside the gene matches: 4. The CDR3 runs to 15 residues. This CDR3 is CASSLWDRVSYEQYF. The DNA of the CDR3 is TGTGCCAGCAGCTTATGGGACAGGGTTTCCTACGAGCAGTACTTC. Combining the CDR3 with reference TRBV5-6 and TRBJ2-7 gives the whole variable domain DAGVTQSPTHLIKTRGQQVTLRCSPKSGHDTVSWYQQALGQGPQFIFQYYEEEERQRGNFPDRFSGHQFPNYSSELNVNALLLGDSALYLCASSLWDRVSYEQYFGPGTRLTVT.

In DNA, the CDR3 is TGTGCCAGTAGTGCCGGGACAGCCCTCTCACCCCTCCACTTT. Translated, it gives CASSAGTALSPLHF. The chain recombines TRBV19 with TRBJ1-6; 7 positions match TRBD1. The V gene end was trimmed by 5 bases and the J gene end by 10 bases; junction bases not matched to a gene: 8. In germline, CDR1 is LNHDA, CDR2 SQIVND (reference sequence). This CDR3 has 14 residues.

The chain couples TRBV7-3 to TRBJ1-2; D is unclear. This CDR3 contains 14 residues. Germline V lookup: CDR1 SGHTA, CDR2 FQGTGA. V was clipped by 9 bases and J by 6 bases, with 20 bases between them. Written as DNA, the CDR3 is TGTGCCAGTAGCAGAGGCCTAACTGGGGATGGCTACACCTTC. It encodes CASSRGLTGDGYTF.

CDR3 DNA: TGTGCCAGCAGCCGGTACCAAGAGACCCAGTACTTC. It specifies CASSRYQETQYF. This chain uses TRBV7-9 with TRBJ2-5; no clear D gene. Trimming pared 5 bases from V and 0 bases from J, leaving 4 bases between. The germline CDR1 and CDR2 sequences are SEHNR and FQNEAQ (reference sequence). The CDR3 runs 12 residues. The full variable domain, with the rest looked up from reference TRBV7-9 and TRBJ2-5, is DTGVSQNPRHKITKRGQNVTFRCDPISEHNRLYWYRQTLGQGPEFLTYFQNEAQLEKSRLLSDRFSAERPKGSFSTLEIQRTEQGDSAMYLCASSRYQETQYFGPGTRLLVL.

The CDR3 DNA reads TGTGCCAGCAGGGGAGACTACACCTTC. Amino acid sequence: CASRGDYTF. The V gene is TRBV7-2, the J gene TRBJ1-2, with D hard to call. Germline V gene sequence: CDR1 SGHTA, CDR2 FQGNSA. The CDR3 is 9 residues long. The V and J ends lost 6 bases and 10 bases respectively, with 6 bases between them. Full variable domain (missing parts from reference TRBV7-2 and TRBJ1-2): GAGVSQSPSNKVTEKGKDVELRCDPISGHTALYWYRQSLGQGLEFLIYFQGNSAPDKSGLPSDRFSAERTGGSVSTLTIQRTQQEDSAVYLCASRGDYTFGSGTRLTVV.

This clonotype appeared a single time. The missing conserved phenylalanine or tryptophan at the end of this CDR3 makes a read error likely. The chain joins TRBV7-9 to TRBJ2-1, with 8 bases fitting TRBD2. Germline-derived CDR1 and CDR2 are SEHNR and FQNEAQ (reference sequence). This CDR3 region has 13 residues. The V and J ends lost 3 bases and 10 bases, in that order; junction bases with no gene match: 5. The CDR3 DNA sequence: TGTGCCAGCAGCTTCCTGTCTAGCGGGGAGCAGTTCTCC. This codes for CASSFLSSGEQFS.

The table lists this clonotype with a count of one. This chain uses TRBV25-1 with TRBJ1-3; no clear D. Germline V lookup: CDR1 MGHDK, CDR2 SYGVNS. The length of the CDR3 is 15 residues. Trimming shortened V by 3 bases and J by 0 bases, and 9 bases separated the two germline ends. The CDR3 region is CASSDGPNSGNTIYF. CDR3 nucleotide sequence: TGTGCCAGCAGTGACGGACCGAACTCTGGAAACACCATATATTTT. The full variable domain, completed using reference TRBV25-1 and TRBJ1-3, is EADIYQTPRYLVIGTGKKITLECSQTMGHDKMYWYQQDPGMELHLIHYSYGVNSTEKGDLSSESTVSRIRTEHFPLTLESARPSHTSQYLCASSDGPNSGNTIYFGEGSWLTVV.

The rearrangement uses TRBV2 and TRBJ2-2; TRBD2 agrees at 12 bases. The CDR3 totals 15 residues. V shed 5 bases and J 5 bases; nucleotides not matched to a gene: 3. Germline CDR1 SNHLY, CDR2 FYNNEI. The CDR3, as DNA: TGTGCCAGCAGTCTAGCGGGGGGGCGGACCGGGGAGCTGTTTTTT. Translation: CASSLAGGRTGELFF.

The sample holds many counts of this clonotype. The chain joins TRBV5-1 to TRBJ1-1, with D possibly TRBD1 on 6 matching bases. This CDR3 contains 12 residues. The germline gives CDR1 SGHRS, CDR2 YFSETQ. Between the trimmed V and J ends, which lost 0 bases and 7 bases, there was a span of 7 bases. CDR3 DNA sequence: TGCGCCAGCAGCTTGGAGGGGGTTGAAGCTTTCTTT. Its protein is CASSLEGVEAFF.

The J gene is TRBJ1-2, the V gene TRBV6-2 or TRBV6-3; the D gene is possibly TRBD1 (5 bases). The CDR3 sequence is 14 residues long. Trimming pared 2 bases from V and 4 bases from J, leaving 11 bases between. Germline V gene sequence: CDR1 MNHEY, CDR2 SVGEGT. CDR3 sequence: CASSYGGTAYGYTF. CDR3 DNA: TGTGCCAGCAGTTACGGAGGGACGGCCTATGGCTACACCTTC.

V and J are TRBV20-1 and TRBJ2-1; TRBD1 matches 8 bases. CDR3 length: 14 residues. The germline V gene encodes CDR1 DFQATT and CDR2 SNEGSKA (reference sequence). After removal of 5 bases from V and 6 bases from J, the junction contained 9 bases not matched to a gene. The CDR3: CSALQGANPNEQFF. The DNA of the CDR3 is TGCAGTGCTCTGCAGGGGGCTAATCCCAATGAGCAGTTCTTC.

This clonotype was seen many times. The chain carries TRBV6-1 and TRBJ1-2, with D uncertain. The germline V gene encodes CDR1 MNHNS and CDR2 SASEGT. The CDR3 is made up of 13 amino acids. The V and J ends lost 8 bases and 8 bases respectively, with 18 bases between them. CDR3 DNA: TGTGCCAGCTCGACCCGGGGAAAAGTGGGCTACACCTTC. Protein: CASSTRGKVGYTF.

V usage is TRBV6-1 and J usage is TRBJ1-6; D might be TRBD1 (5 bases). The length of the CDR3 is 13 residues. Germline assignment: CDR1 MNHNS and CDR2 SASEGT. V was cut by 8 bases and J by 8 bases, with 13 bases left in between. CDR3 DNA sequence: TGTGCCAGCGCCACCAGGGAGGATTCACCCCTCCACTTT. This gives the protein CASATREDSPLHF.

This sequence joins TRBV19 and TRBJ1-1; the match to TRBD1 covers 7 bases. The germline gives CDR1 LNHDA, CDR2 SQIVND (reference sequence). The CDR3 is 16 amino acids. J gave up 5 bases and V 5 bases, and 14 bases lay outside the gene matches. The DNA for the CDR3 is TGTGCCAGTAGTGCGGTCGATTTCAGGGGGAGGACTGAAGCTTTCTTT. This sequence encodes CASSAVDFRGRTEAFF.

There are many counts of this clonotype. J is TRBJ1-2 and V is TRBV7-2, with 8 bases fitting TRBD1. J gave up 5 bases and V 3 bases, and 8 bases lay outside the gene matches. CDR1 is SGHTA and CDR2 is FQGNSA in the germline V gene. The CDR3 has 15 residues. The CDR3 region has the DNA TGTGCCAGCAGCTTTTCCACAGGGGGGGGATATGGCTACACCTTC. This codes for CASSFSTGGGYGYTF.

Ten or more counts support this clonotype. As DNA, the CDR3 is TGCAGTGCTCGGGGACTAGCGGGAGGACCAGATACGCAGTATTTT. This translates into CSARGLAGGPDTQYF. The chain has TRBV20-1 and TRBJ2-3, with 15 bases identical to TRBD2. V lost 5 bases and J lost 4; bases outside the gene matches: 4. Germline values: CDR1 DFQATT, CDR2 SNEGSKA (reference sequence). CDR3 length equals 15 residues.

This clonotype was seen ten or more times. The chain combines TRBV2 with TRBJ1-3; D gene uncertain. With 1 base removed from V and 1 base from J, the gap between germline ends came to 8 bases. CDR3 size: 15 residues. Germline-derived CDR1 and CDR2 are SNHLY and FYNNEI. In DNA, the CDR3 is TGTGCCAGCAGTGAAGACGGTTATTCTGGAAACACCATATATTTT. Amino acid sequence: CASSEDGYSGNTIYF. Combining the CDR3 with reference TRBV2 and TRBJ1-3 gives the whole variable domain EPEVTQTPSHQVTQMGQEVILRCVPISNHLYFYWYRQILGQKVEFLVSFYNNEISEKSEIFDDQFSVERPDGSNFTLKIRSTKLEDSAMYFCASSEDGYSGNTIYFGEGSWLTVV.

The table lists this clonotype with a few counts. The chain joins TRBV10-3 to TRBJ2-1; D gene unclear. The V end lost 8 bases, the J end lost 8 bases, and 16 bases lay between the germline ends. This CDR3 has 13 residues. CDR1 and CDR2 from the germline V gene are ENHRY and SYGVKD. DNA of the CDR3: TGTGCCATCTCCGTAACCCAGTTTGATGAGCAGTTCTTC. The encoded protein is CAISVTQFDEQFF.

The chain employs TRBV20-1 and TRBJ2-3, with D unresolved. Deletions cut 4 bases from V and 2 bases from J, with 16 bases between. CDR3 length: 15 residues. Germline V gene data show CDR1 as DFQATT and CDR2 as SNEGSKA (reference sequence). The CDR3: CSAIPFSKITDTQYF. In DNA, the CDR3 is TGCAGTGCTATCCCTTTTAGTAAGATCACAGATACGCAGTATTTT.

This clonotype came up many times. One base away lies a much larger clone, so this may be a sequencing read error. The chain links TRBV5-4 to TRBJ2-5; D unresolved. The CDR3 length is 11 residues. V was clipped by 2 bases and J by 1 base, with 0 bases between them. CDR1 is SGHNT, CDR2 YYREEE, per germline (reference sequence). The CDR3 DNA reads TGTGCCAGCAGCTTCCAAGAGACCCAGTACTTC. Translating gives CASSFQETQYF.

V usage is TRBV5-1 and J usage is TRBJ1-2; D might be TRBD1 (5 bases). Germline V lookup: CDR1 SGHRS, CDR2 YFSETQ. This CDR3 is built from 14 residues. V lost 0 bases to trimming and J lost 6 bases, with 12 bases between them. This CDR3 reads CASSLEGDENGYTF. In nucleotides, the CDR3 is TGCGCCAGCAGCTTGGAAGGGGACGAAAATGGCTACACCTTC.

This clonotype came up a few times. The V gene is TRBV7-9, the J gene TRBJ1-6; TRBD1 is a possible D gene (5 bases). The ends were cut back, 5 bases at V and 7 bases at J, with 12 bases in the middle. The CDR3 extends over 14 amino acids. Germline CDR1 SEHNR, CDR2 FQNEAQ (reference sequence). Written as DNA, the CDR3 is TGTGCCAGCAGCCCCCGGACAATCAATTCACCCCTCCACTTT. Amino acids: CASSPRTINSPLHF.

CDR3: CASIQGAANSPLHF. The CDR3 nucleotides are TGTGCCAGCATCCAGGGGGCGGCAAATTCACCCCTCCACTTT. The chain uses TRBV5-6 and TRBJ1-6; the match to TRBD1 covers 8 bases. This CDR3 region has 14 residues. V shed 6 bases and J 7 bases; nucleotides not matched to a gene: 6. Germline-derived CDR1 and CDR2 are SGHDT and YYEEEE.

The CDR3 sequence: CSARRTASKTQYF. CDR3 nucleotides: TGCAGTGCTAGGAGGACAGCTAGCAAGACCCAGTACTTC. The V gene is TRBV20-1, the J gene TRBJ2-5; D perhaps matches TRBD1 (6 bases). Germline-derived CDR1 and CDR2 are DFQATT and SNEGSKA (reference sequence). This CDR3 is 13 amino acids long. V dropped 3 bases and J dropped 6 bases, with 14 bases sitting between them.

This chain links TRBV3-1 with TRBJ1-5, with no clear D. This CDR3 contains 10 residues. Germline assignment: CDR1 LGHDT and CDR2 YNNKEL (reference sequence). V was clipped by 0 bases and J by 11 bases, with 2 bases between them. CDR3 bases: TGTGCCAGCAGCCAAGATGCCCAGCATTTT. This translates into CASSQDAQHF.